This entry features one TCR beta chain sequence. The protocol was immunoSEQ multiplex PCR, while the TCRdb copy is restricted to in-frame clones and leaves out a portion. The sample lists roughly 500,000 clones, roughly 80% occurring once. This record comes from a study of shared clonotypes between healthy human individuals. The CDR3 contains 16 residues. Trimming removed 0 bases from V and 0 bases from J; junction bases left unmatched: 5. Germline lookup yields CDR1 SGHVS and CDR2 FQNEAQ. This receptor was taken from a woman aged 40 to 50 in good health. Some clones in this sample may be carry-over from other donors' samples. Material: PBMCs. The chain combines TRBV7-8 with TRBJ2-7, with TRBD1 matching over 7 bases. The CDR3 DNA reads TGTGCCAGCAGCTTAGCAGGGGGCGCAGCCTCCTACGAGCAGTACTTC. Protein: CASSLAGGAASYEQYF.